This TCR beta chain was identified in a study of metastatic and nonmetastatic thyroid tumors. Overall study: Repertoire comparison spanned blood and tumor or nodule tissue of malignant and benign thyroid patients. General study findings and limits: Reported TCR beta diversity, measured in blood and tumor, was significantly higher for malignant thyroid tumors than for benign nodules.

Turning to this clone: Antigen specificity is unknown.

Authors' methods: Construction of a distant-metastasis classifier for papillary thyroid cancer relied on CDR3 differences across clinicopathological groups. TCRdb redid the clone calls on the PCR reads using MiXCR. TCRdb's processing, not the study's, gives the V and J calls here. The sample gives about 12,000 clones, more than 20% of which show up once; 15% to 20% is in the top ten. No patient had received any treatment before thyroid surgery. This CDR3 contains 15 residues. CDR1 is DFQATT and CDR2 is SNEGSKA in the germline V gene (reference sequence). With 3 bases clipped from V and 6 bases from J, the junction kept 9 bases outside the gene matches.

This sequence was found in a female donor with papillary thyroid cancer or a benign thyroid nodule (not recorded which). Some clones in this sample may be carry-over from other donors' samples. The chain couples TRBV20-1 to TRBJ2-3; 10 bases agree with TRBD1. The material sequenced was tumor tissue. CDR3 nucleotides: TGCAGTGCTAGGAACCGGGACAGGGGTTATGATACGCAGTATTTT. It codes for CSARNRDRGYDTQYF.